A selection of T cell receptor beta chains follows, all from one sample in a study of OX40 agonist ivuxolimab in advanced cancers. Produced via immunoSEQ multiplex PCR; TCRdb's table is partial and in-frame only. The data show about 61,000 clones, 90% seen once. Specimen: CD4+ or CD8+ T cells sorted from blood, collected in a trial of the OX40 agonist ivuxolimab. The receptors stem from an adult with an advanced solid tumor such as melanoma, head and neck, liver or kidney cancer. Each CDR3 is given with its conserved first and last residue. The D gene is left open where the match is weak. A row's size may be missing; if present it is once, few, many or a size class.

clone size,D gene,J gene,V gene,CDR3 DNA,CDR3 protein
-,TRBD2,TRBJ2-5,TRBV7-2,TGTGCCAGCAGCTCCCCTTTGAAGTTAGCGGGAGGGCGATTAGAGACCCAGTACTTC,CASSSPLKLAGGRLETQYF
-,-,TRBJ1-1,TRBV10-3,TGTGCCATCAGTGAGTCGAGTGGGGGCCGGAACACTGAAGCTTTCTTT,CAISESSGGRNTEAFF
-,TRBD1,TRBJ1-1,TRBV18,TGTGCCAGCTCACCCGACAGGGGGAACACTGAAGCTTTCTTT,CASSPDRGNTEAFF
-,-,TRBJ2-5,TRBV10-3,TGTGCCATCAGACTGGGCTCAGGGGAGACCCAGTACTTC,CAIRLGSGETQYF
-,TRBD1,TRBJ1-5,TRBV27,TGTGCCAGCAGTTTGACTGGGGCAGGGGGCGGCAAGAATCAGCCCCAGCATTTT,CASSLTGAGGGKNQPQHF
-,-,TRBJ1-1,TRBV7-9,TGTGCCAGCAGCTCATGGCTGGGTGGGCGGGCTGAAGCTTTCTTT,CASSSWLGGRAEAFF
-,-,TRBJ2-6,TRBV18,TGTGCCAGCTCACTCCTACAGGGCAGCTCTGGGGCCAACGTCCTGACTTTC,CASSLLQGSSGANVLTF
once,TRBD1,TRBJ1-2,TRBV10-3,TGTGCCATCAGTGAGTCGTCAGGGGGCTACGATGGCTACACCTTC,CAISESSGGYDGYTF
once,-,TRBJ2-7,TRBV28,TGTGCCAGCAGTGGGGGCGGGGGCTCCTACGAGCAGTACTTC,CASSGGGGSYEQYF
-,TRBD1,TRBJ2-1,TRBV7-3,TGTGCCAGCAGCTTACCCTCGGGACAGGGAGACAATGAGCAGTTCTTC,CASSLPSGQGDNEQFF
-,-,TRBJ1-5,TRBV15,TGTGCCACCAGCAGCGACAACAGGCAGCCCCAGCATTTT,CATSSDNRQPQHF
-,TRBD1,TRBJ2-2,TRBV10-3,TGTGCCATCAGTTTTGGACAGGGGAAGGAAGCCGGGGAGCTGTTTTTT,CAISFGQGKEAGELFF
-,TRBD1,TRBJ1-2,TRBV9,TGTGCCAGCAGCGCGGCCGGGACAGGCTATGGCTACACCTTC,CASSAAGTGYGYTF
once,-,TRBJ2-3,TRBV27,TGTGCCAGCAGTTCCCGGCGGAGGGGAGATACGCAGTATTTT,CASSSRRRGDTQYF
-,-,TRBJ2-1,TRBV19,TGTGCCAGTAGTAAGGCGGACATGGCGAATGAGCAGTTCTTC,CASSKADMANEQFF
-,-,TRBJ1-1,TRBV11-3,TGTGCCAGCAGCTGGGGGGGACAAAACACTGAAGCTTTCTTT,CASSWGGQNTEAFF
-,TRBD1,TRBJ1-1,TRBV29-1,TGCAGCGTCGGGGGACAGGGGAACACTGAAGCTTTCTTT,CSVGGQGNTEAFF
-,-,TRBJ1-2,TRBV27,TGTGCCAGCAGTCCCCCCCTCGGCTATGGCTACACCTTC,CASSPPLGYGYTF
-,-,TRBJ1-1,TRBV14,TGTGCCAGCAGCCAAGATCTGCGGGCTGAAGCTTTCTTT,CASSQDLRAEAFF
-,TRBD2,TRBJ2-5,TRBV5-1,TGCGCCAGCAGCTCCGGACTAGCGGGAGGAAGGGGGGAGACCCAGTACTTC,CASSSGLAGGRGETQYF